One and the same sample provided the 26 T cell receptor beta chains below, sequenced in a study of T-cell reconstitution after alpha-beta-depleted transplantation in children. Unique molecular identifiers were used in preparing the TCRbeta library. MiXCR, applied by TCRdb to the PCR reads, yields one record per CDR3 protein. Among about 610,000 distinct CDR3 sequences listed, roughly a tenth were seen once. Sample: PBMCs from the stem cell graft donor, taken from the stem cell graft. These receptors were collected from a human donor who donated a stem cell graft to a child with acute myeloid leukemia.

This rearrangement joins TRBV3-1 to TRBJ2-3, with TRBD2 matching over 9 bases. CDR1 is LGHDT and CDR2 is YNNKEL in the germline V gene (reference sequence). V shed 1 base and J 8 bases; nucleotides not matched to a gene: 4. The CDR3 has 14 residues. For the CDR3, the DNA is TGTGCCAGCAGCCAAGGAGCGGGAGGAGGTACGCAGTATTTT. It yields the protein CASSQGAGGGTQYF.

The gene calls are TRBV6-2 or TRBV6-3 and TRBJ2-7; TRBD1 is a possible D gene (6 bases). This CDR3 contains 16 residues. CDR1 and CDR2 from the germline V gene are MNHEY and SVGEGT. Trimming shortened V by 0 bases and J by 7 bases, and 19 bases separated the two germline ends. The CDR3 sequence is CASSYSRSGVSGEQYF. DNA of the CDR3: TGTGCCAGCAGTTACTCGAGGTCAGGGGTTTCGGGGGAGCAGTACTTC.

V usage is TRBV5-1 and J usage is TRBJ2-7; D gene unclear. The CDR3 has 13 residues. V lost 4 bases to trimming and J lost 0 bases, with 8 bases between them. CDR1 SGHRS and CDR2 YFSETQ come from the germline V gene. CDR3 sequence: CASSRVPSYEQYF. In DNA, the CDR3 is TGCGCCAGCAGCAGGGTACCCTCCTACGAGCAGTACTTC.

This clonotype came up a few times. The V call is TRBV5-1, the J call TRBJ1-1; D unresolved. The germline V gene encodes CDR1 SGHRS and CDR2 YFSETQ. V lost 4 bases and J 0 bases, leaving 10 bases between the germline ends. The length of the CDR3 is 14 residues. CDR3 residues: CASSPSPMNTEAFF. For the CDR3, the DNA is TGCGCCAGCAGCCCCTCCCCAATGAACACTGAAGCTTTCTTT.

J is TRBJ2-7 and V is TRBV29-1, with D tentatively TRBD1 or TRBD2 (7 bases each). V was shortened by 7 bases and J by 5 bases, with 15 bases between the two germline ends. This CDR3 is 12 amino acids long. Germline loops: CDR1 SQVTM, CDR2 ANQGSEA. Written as DNA, the CDR3 is TGCAGCGGGGGGGGACAGAACAACGAGCAGTACTTC. This translates into CSGGGQNNEQYF.

This clonotype has only a few counts. V and J are TRBV15 and TRBJ1-2, with 7 bases identical to TRBD1. After removal of 2 bases from V and 6 bases from J, the junction contained 6 bases not matched to a gene. CDR3 length: 14 amino acids. From germline, CDR1 is LNHNV and CDR2 YYDKDF (reference sequence). The CDR3 sequence: CATSRPTGADGYTF. In DNA form, the CDR3 reads TGTGCCACCAGCAGACCAACAGGGGCGGATGGCTACACCTTC.

The rearrangement links TRBV4-3 to TRBJ2-1, with 7 bases aligning to TRBD2. The CDR3 totals 17 residues. Trimming cost V 0 bases and J 5 bases; bases outside gene matches: 10. CDR1 is LGHNA, CDR2 YSLEER, per germline. In nucleotides, the CDR3 is TGCGCCAGCAGCCAAGATCTTCGCGGGAGAAGGAACAATGAGCAGTTCTTC. Amino acid sequence: CASSQDLRGRRNNEQFF.

This clonotype was seen a few times. The V and J genes are TRBV20-1 and TRBJ2-3; D uncertain. The length of the CDR3 is 13 residues. Deletions cut 6 bases from V and 0 bases from J, with 10 bases between. CDR1 and CDR2 (germline): DFQATT, SNEGSKA (reference sequence). The CDR3 here is CSATERSTDTQYF. In DNA, the CDR3 is TGCAGTGCCACCGAACGGAGCACAGATACGCAGTATTTT.

Many counts were recorded for this clonotype. CDR3 loop: CASSPGAGLTAYNEQFF. CDR3 coding DNA: TGTGCCAGCAGCCCCGGGGCAGGACTCACGGCTTACAATGAGCAGTTCTTC. V usage is TRBV6-2 or TRBV6-3 and J usage is TRBJ2-1; D may correspond to TRBD1 or TRBD2 (5 bases each). Germline CDR1 MNHEY, CDR2 SVGEGT. Trimming left V 6 bases short and J 4 bases short, with 22 bases between. The CDR3 totals 17 residues.

The sample holds many counts of this clonotype. The V gene is TRBV18, the J gene TRBJ2-5; D uncertain. The ends were cut back, 0 bases at V and 5 bases at J, with 7 bases in the middle. The CDR3 runs to 13 residues. CDR1 and CDR2 from the germline V gene are KGHSH and LQKENI. This CDR3 is CASSPPRSETQYF. CDR3 nucleotide sequence: TGTGCCAGCTCACCACCGAGGTCGGAGACCCAGTACTTC.

The chain combines TRBV28 with TRBJ2-3; 12 bases are a match to TRBD1. This CDR3 contains 15 residues. CDR1 is MDHEN, CDR2 SYDVKM, per germline. V lost 5 bases and J lost 4; bases outside the gene matches: 4. The DNA for the CDR3 is TGTGCCAGCAGTCCCGGGACAGGGGGCGCAGATACGCAGTATTTT. Translated: CASSPGTGGADTQYF. The whole variable domain, filled in from reference TRBV28 and TRBJ2-3, reads DVKVTQSSRYLVKRTGEKVFLECVQDMDHENMFWYRQDPGLGLRLIYFSYDVKMKEKGDIPEGYSVSREKKERFSLILESASTNQTSMYLCASSPGTGGADTQYFGPGTRLTVL.

The gene calls are TRBV29-1 and TRBJ2-5, with D possibly called TRBD1 or TRBD2 (7 bases each). V lost 3 bases to trimming and J lost 2 bases, with 13 bases between them. This CDR3 contains 14 residues. Looked up from germline, CDR1 is SQVTM and CDR2 is ANQGSEA. The CDR3 loop is CSVDRQGLQETQYF. The CDR3 DNA reads TGCAGCGTTGATCGACAGGGACTACAAGAGACCCAGTACTTC.

In this sample, this clonotype turned up a few times. The chain links TRBV25-1 to TRBJ2-2; D gene uncertain. Germline V lookup: CDR1 MGHDK, CDR2 SYGVNS. The CDR3 covers 16 residues. The V and J ends lost 0 bases and 0 bases respectively, with 8 bases between them. CDR3 amino acids: CASSEYGQANTGELFF. As DNA, the CDR3 is TGTGCCAGCAGTGAATATGGGCAGGCGAACACCGGGGAGCTGTTTTTT.

This clonotype was detected many times. The chain joins TRBV12-3 or TRBV12-4 to TRBJ2-5, with 12 bases lining up with TRBD1. This CDR3 spans 16 amino acids. J was trimmed by 3 bases and V by 3 bases; bases with no gene match: 5. This chain's CDR3 is CASSFTGTGGKETQYF. For the CDR3, the DNA is TGTGCCAGCAGTTTCACAGGGACAGGGGGCAAAGAGACCCAGTACTTC.

This clonotype was seen a few times. In DNA, the CDR3 is TGTGCCAGCAGCCAAGATCGGAGCGGCGGCACAGATACGCAGTATTTT. This gives the protein CASSQDRSGGTDTQYF. The V and J genes are TRBV4-2 and TRBJ2-3, with D possibly being TRBD2 (5 bases). The germline V gene encodes CDR1 LGHNA and CDR2 YNFKEQ. The V end lost 0 bases, the J end lost 1 base, and 11 bases lay between the germline ends. The CDR3 sequence is 16 residues long.

The rearrangement uses TRBV7-2 and TRBJ2-3; 7 bases agree with TRBD2. V was clipped by 5 bases and J by 1 base; unmatched bases: 9. The V gene's germline CDR1 is SGHTA and CDR2 FQGNSA. The CDR3 consists of 16 residues. This chain's CDR3 is CASSPDGRRGTDTQYF. For the CDR3, the DNA is TGTGCCAGCAGCCCCGACGGGAGGAGGGGCACAGATACGCAGTATTTT.

With regard to this clonotype: The junction departs from the called germline gene at one end, perhaps through a read error. The CDR3 sequence: CAGSQEGGSYNEQFF. The DNA for the CDR3 is TGCGCCGGCAGCCAAGAGGGCGGAAGCTACAATGAGCAGTTCTTC. The gene calls are TRBV4-3 and TRBJ2-1, with D perhaps TRBD2 (5 bases). The CDR3 extends over 15 amino acids. Germline loops: CDR1 LGHNA, CDR2 YSLEER.

The chain has TRBV20-1 and TRBJ2-2; 10 nucleotides line up with TRBD1. V shed 0 bases, J shed 4 bases, and the junction held 8 bases outside the gene matches. Germline CDR1 is DFQATT and CDR2 is SNEGSKA (reference sequence). The CDR3 contains 17 residues. For the CDR3, the DNA is TGCAGTGCTAGAGATCAAAGGGGACAGGGGTTCACCGGGGAGCTGTTTTTT. It is translated as CSARDQRGQGFTGELFF.

The rearrangement links TRBV20-1 to TRBJ2-1; 8 bases map to TRBD2. The germline V gene encodes CDR1 DFQATT and CDR2 SNEGSKA (reference sequence). The CDR3 contains 15 residues. V was clipped by 0 bases and J by 0 bases; unmatched bases: 1. As DNA, the CDR3 is TGCAGTGCTAGAGATAGCGGGGTCTCCTACAATGAGCAGTTCTTC. The encoded protein is CSARDSGVSYNEQFF.

This clonotype has more than one count but fewer than ten. This chain links TRBV7-2 with TRBJ1-2; tentatively, D is TRBD1 (6 bases). The CDR3 extends over 15 amino acids. V lost 0 bases and J lost 14, with 22 bases in between. Germline V CDR1 and CDR2: SGHTA, FQGNSA. CDR3 nucleotides: TGTGCCAGCAGCTTAGCGGGTCGGGGGACACTTATAAAGACCTTC. Its protein product is CASSLAGRGTLIKTF.

V and J are TRBV7-2 and TRBJ2-3; weak D call: TRBD2 (7 bases). The CDR3 contains 16 residues. V shed 3 bases and J shed 0 bases, with 13 bases lying between them. CDR1 SGHTA and CDR2 FQGNSA come from the germline V gene. For the CDR3, the DNA is TGTGCCAGCAGCTTTACGGGGGGCGCAAGCACAGATACGCAGTATTTT. Amino acid sequence: CASSFTGGASTDTQYF.

The chain couples TRBV12-3 or TRBV12-4 to TRBJ2-4; TRBD1 is a possible D gene (6 bases). CDR3 length: 16 residues. V was trimmed by 3 bases and J by 0 bases, leaving 12 bases between them. CDR3 sequence (DNA): TGTGCCAGCAGTTTTGGGGGACATCTAGCCAAAAACATTCAGTACTTC. Amino acids: CASSFGGHLAKNIQYF.

This clonotype showed up many times. The V gene is TRBV2, the J gene TRBJ2-1; TRBD1 might be the D (5 bases). V lost 5 bases and J lost 8, with 13 bases in between. From germline, CDR1 is SNHLY and CDR2 FYNNEI. The CDR3 length is 13 residues. The CDR3 protein is CASSLQGSYEQFF. The CDR3 DNA follows: TGTGCCAGCAGTCTCCAGGGTAGTTATGAGCAGTTCTTC.

This clonotype was counted a few times. The V gene is TRBV6-2 or TRBV6-3, the J gene TRBJ2-1, with 10 bases matching TRBD2. The CDR3 covers 14 residues. V lost 7 bases, J lost 8 bases, and 8 bases stayed unmatched. Germline V gives CDR1 MNHEY, CDR2 SVGEGT. The CDR3 sequence is CASNPSGSDYEQFF. CDR3 coding DNA: TGTGCCAGCAACCCTAGCGGGAGTGATTATGAGCAGTTCTTC.

The rearrangement links TRBV30 to TRBJ1-1, with TRBD1 matching over 9 bases. Germline V gives CDR1 GTSNPN, CDR2 SVGIG (reference sequence). The CDR3 consists of 16 residues. The J segment lost 0 bases and the V segment lost 3 bases, leaving 8 bases of the junction unmatched. The CDR3 bases are TGTGCCTGGAGGAGATACAGGGGGCAGATGAACACTGAAGCTTTCTTT. Protein product: CAWRRYRGQMNTEAFF.

CDR3: CASSLTLAAPNTGELFF. In nucleotides, the CDR3 is TGTGCCAGCAGCTTAACTCTAGCGGCCCCGAACACCGGGGAGCTGTTTTTT. This sequence joins TRBV7-2 and TRBJ2-2, with 7 bases lining up with TRBD2. The J segment lost 0 bases and the V segment lost 2 bases, leaving 6 bases of the junction unmatched. Germline V gene sequence: CDR1 SGHTA, CDR2 FQGNSA. This CDR3 region has 17 residues.